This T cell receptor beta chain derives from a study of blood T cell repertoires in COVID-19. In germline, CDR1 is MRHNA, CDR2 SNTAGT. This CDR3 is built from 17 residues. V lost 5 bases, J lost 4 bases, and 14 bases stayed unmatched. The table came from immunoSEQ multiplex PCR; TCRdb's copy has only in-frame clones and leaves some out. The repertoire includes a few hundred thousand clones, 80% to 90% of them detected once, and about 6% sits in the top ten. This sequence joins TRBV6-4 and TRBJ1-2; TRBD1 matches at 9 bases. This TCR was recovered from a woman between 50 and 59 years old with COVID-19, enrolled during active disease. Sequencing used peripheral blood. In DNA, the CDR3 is TGTGCCAGCAGTCCCAGGACAGGGGCGTTCGGTGGCTATGGCTACACCTTC. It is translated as CASSPRTGAFGGYGYTF.